Shown below are 5 T cell receptor beta chains from a single sample sequenced in a study of T cells in Graves' hyperthyroidism and ophthalmopathy. TCR beta CDR3 regions were amplified from RNA. A set of HTBI primers served as the primers for a first-round RT-PCR of the TCR CDR3. TCRdb re-called the multiplex PCR reads with MiXCR, one entry per CDR3 protein. The sample comprises a few hundred thousand distinct CDR3 sequences, approximately 15% of which are singletons, and approximately 15% rests with the top ten. The sequenced sample consisted of blood. These TCRs come from a woman aged 40 to 49 with Graves' hyperthyroidism.

This clonotype has only a few counts. This chain links TRBV30 with TRBJ2-4; perhaps TRBD2 as D (7 bases). Germline V lookup: CDR1 GTSNPN, CDR2 SVGIG (reference sequence). CDR3 length: 14 residues. The ends were cut back, 0 bases at V and 7 bases at J, with 13 bases in the middle. The CDR3, as DNA: TGTGCCTGGAGTGTAGGGGGGGCGGGGAACATTCAGTACTTC. Translating gives CAWSVGGAGNIQYF. Using reference TRBV30 and TRBJ2-4 for the parts outside the CDR3, the full variable domain is SQTIHQWPATLVQPVGSPLSLECTVEGTSNPNLYWYRQAAGRGLQLLFYSVGIGQISSEVPQNLSASRPQDRQFILSSKKLLLSDSGFYLCAWSVGGAGNIQYFGAGTRLSVL.

This clonotype turned up a few times. The chain is built from TRBV29-1 and TRBJ2-5; 11 bases are shared with TRBD1. Losses at the gene ends were 4 bases for V and 4 bases for J; bases not matched to a gene: 5. The CDR3 is made up of 14 amino acids. In germline, CDR1 is SQVTM, CDR2 ANQGSEA. The CDR3 reads CSVASGQGAETQYF. In DNA, the CDR3 is TGCAGCGTTGCTTCAGGACAGGGGGCAGAGACCCAGTACTTC.

This clonotype was seen at least ten times. The V gene is TRBV19, the J gene TRBJ2-1; 8 positions match TRBD2. Per the germline V gene, CDR1 is LNHDA and CDR2 is SQIVND (reference sequence). CDR3 length: 18 amino acids. Unmatched junction bases numbered 12, after V lost 5 bases and J lost 0 bases. This CDR3 reads CASSATSGRGSSYNEQFF. The DNA for the CDR3 is TGTGCCAGTAGTGCCACTAGCGGTCGAGGTTCCTCCTACAATGAGCAGTTCTTC.

In this sample, this clonotype turned up many times. As DNA, the CDR3 is TGTGCCAGCAGTCCTCGGACAGTACTGGGGACTAGCTACACAGATACGCAGTATTTT. Translating it yields CASSPRTVLGTSYTDTQYF. The chain combines TRBV12-3 or TRBV12-4 with TRBJ2-3, with TRBD2 identical over 9 bases. CDR3 size: 19 residues. V lost 5 bases, J lost 2 bases, and 17 bases stayed unmatched.

This clonotype was detected many times. V is TRBV30 and J is TRBJ1-2; weak D call: TRBD1 (5 bases). Trimming pared 4 bases from V and 5 bases from J, leaving 14 bases between. This CDR3 has 13 residues. CDR1 GTSNPN and CDR2 SVGIG come from the germline V gene (reference sequence). CDR3 amino acids: CAWIADWGYGYTF. In DNA form, the CDR3 reads TGTGCCTGGATTGCGGACTGGGGGTATGGCTACACCTTC.